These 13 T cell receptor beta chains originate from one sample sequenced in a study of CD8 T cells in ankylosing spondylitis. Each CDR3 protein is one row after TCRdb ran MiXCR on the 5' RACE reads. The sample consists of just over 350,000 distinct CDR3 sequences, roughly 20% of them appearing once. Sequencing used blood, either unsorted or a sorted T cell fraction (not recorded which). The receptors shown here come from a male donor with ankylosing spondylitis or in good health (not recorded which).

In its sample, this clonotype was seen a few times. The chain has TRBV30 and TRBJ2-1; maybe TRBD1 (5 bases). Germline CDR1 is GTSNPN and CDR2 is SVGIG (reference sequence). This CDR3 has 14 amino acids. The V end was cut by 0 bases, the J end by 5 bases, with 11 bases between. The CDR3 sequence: CAWSVRQGNNEQFF. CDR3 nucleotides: TGTGCCTGGAGTGTAAGGCAGGGTAACAATGAGCAGTTCTTC.

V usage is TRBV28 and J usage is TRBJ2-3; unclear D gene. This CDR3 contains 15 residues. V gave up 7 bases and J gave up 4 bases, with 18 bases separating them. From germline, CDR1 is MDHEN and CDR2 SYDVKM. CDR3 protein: CASIPQATAPDTQYF. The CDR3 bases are TGTGCCAGCATACCCCAGGCGACTGCTCCAGATACGCAGTATTTT.

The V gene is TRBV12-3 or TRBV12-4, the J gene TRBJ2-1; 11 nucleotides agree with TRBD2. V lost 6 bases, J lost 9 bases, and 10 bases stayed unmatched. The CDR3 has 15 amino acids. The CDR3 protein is CASSLSGGVVAEQFF. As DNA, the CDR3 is TGTGCCAGCAGCCTTAGCGGGGGGGTGGTTGCTGAGCAGTTCTTC.

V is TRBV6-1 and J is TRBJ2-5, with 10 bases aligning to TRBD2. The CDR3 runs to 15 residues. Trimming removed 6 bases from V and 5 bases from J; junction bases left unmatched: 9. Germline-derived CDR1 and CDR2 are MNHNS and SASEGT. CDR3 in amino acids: CASSKSGGVGETQYF. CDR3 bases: TGTGCCAGCAGCAAAAGCGGGGGGGTCGGTGAGACCCAGTACTTC.

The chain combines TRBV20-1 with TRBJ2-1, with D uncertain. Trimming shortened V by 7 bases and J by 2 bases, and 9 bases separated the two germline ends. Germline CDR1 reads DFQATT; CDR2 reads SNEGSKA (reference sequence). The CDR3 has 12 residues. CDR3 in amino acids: CSGGIAYNEQFF. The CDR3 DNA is TGCAGTGGGGGTATCGCCTACAATGAGCAGTTCTTC.

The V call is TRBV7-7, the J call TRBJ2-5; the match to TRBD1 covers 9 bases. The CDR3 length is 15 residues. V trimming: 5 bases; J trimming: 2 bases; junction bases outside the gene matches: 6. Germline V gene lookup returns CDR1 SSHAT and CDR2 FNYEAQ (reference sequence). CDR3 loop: CASSVTGGWQETQYF. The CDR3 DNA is TGTGCCAGCAGCGTGACAGGGGGGTGGCAAGAGACCCAGTACTTC.

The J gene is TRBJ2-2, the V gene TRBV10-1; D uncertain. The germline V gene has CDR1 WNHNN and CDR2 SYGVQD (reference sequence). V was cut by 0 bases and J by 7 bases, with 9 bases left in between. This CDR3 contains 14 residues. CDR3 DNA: TGCGCCAGCAGTGAGTCGCCACTCAACGGGGAGCTGTTTTTT. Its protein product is CASSESPLNGELFF.

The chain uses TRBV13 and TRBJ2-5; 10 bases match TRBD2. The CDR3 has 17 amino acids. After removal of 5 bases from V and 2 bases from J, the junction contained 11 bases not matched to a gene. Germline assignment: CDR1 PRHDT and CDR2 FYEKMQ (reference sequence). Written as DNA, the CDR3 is TGTGCCAGCAGCCTGGGACTAGCGTCTCCTTCGCAAGAGACCCAGTACTTC. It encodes CASSLGLASPSQETQYF.

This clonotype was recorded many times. CDR3 region: CASSLWGQKDEQYF. In DNA, the CDR3 is TGTGCCAGCAGTTTATGGGGGCAAAAGGACGAGCAGTACTTC. The chain has TRBV12-3 or TRBV12-4 and TRBJ2-7, with D possibly being TRBD1 (6 bases). The V end was cut by 2 bases, the J end by 5 bases, with 13 bases between. This CDR3 comprises 14 residues.

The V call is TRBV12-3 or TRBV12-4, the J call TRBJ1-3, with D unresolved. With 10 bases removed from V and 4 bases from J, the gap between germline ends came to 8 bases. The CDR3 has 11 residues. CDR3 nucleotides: TGTGCCACCCCAAAAGGAAACACCATATATTTT. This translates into CATPKGNTIYF.

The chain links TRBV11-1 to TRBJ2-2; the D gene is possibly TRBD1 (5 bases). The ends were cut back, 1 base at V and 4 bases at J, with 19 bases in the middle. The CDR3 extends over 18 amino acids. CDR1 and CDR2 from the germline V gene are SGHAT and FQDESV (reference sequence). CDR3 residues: CASSLVTVNRRITGELFF. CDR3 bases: TGTGCCAGCAGCTTAGTGACAGTGAACCGTCGGATCACCGGGGAGCTGTTTTTT.

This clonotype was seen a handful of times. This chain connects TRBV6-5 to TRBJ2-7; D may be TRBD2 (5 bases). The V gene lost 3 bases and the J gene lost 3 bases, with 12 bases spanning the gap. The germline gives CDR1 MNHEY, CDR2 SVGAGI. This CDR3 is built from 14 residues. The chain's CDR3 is CASSYGGLNYEQYF. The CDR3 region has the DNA TGTGCCAGCAGTTATGGAGGACTGAACTACGAGCAGTACTTC.

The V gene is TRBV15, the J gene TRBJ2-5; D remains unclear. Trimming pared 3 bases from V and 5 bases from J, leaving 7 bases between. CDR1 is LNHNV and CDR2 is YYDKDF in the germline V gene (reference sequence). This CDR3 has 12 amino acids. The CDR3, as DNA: TGTGCCACCAGCAGGCGTAGGGAGACCCAGTACTTC. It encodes CATSRRRETQYF.